A selection of T cell receptor beta chains follows, all from one sample in a study of identical twins. TCRdb reprocessed the 5' RACE reads with MiXCR, giving one entry per CDR3 protein. The sample records 550,000 to 800,000 distinct CDR3 sequences, 7% to 7.5% being singletons. The sample was also linked to a second study, of yellow fever vaccine responses in identical twins.

Material: PBMCs. The source of these receptors is a woman younger than 35 in good health. Both conserved end residues are part of each CDR3. Fields, in order: D gene, clone size, V gene, J gene, CDR3 protein, CDR3 DNA. D genes are given only for firm matches. Clone size is stated in some rows and not others, as once, few, many or a class when expanded.

d_gene: TRBD2; abundance: -; v_gene: TRBV7-8; j_gene: TRBJ2-3; CDR3aa: CASSFLAGISTDTQYF; CDR3nt: TGTGCCAGCAGCTTCTTAGCGGGGATTAGCACAGATACGCAGTATTTT
d_gene: -; abundance: many; v_gene: TRBV4-1; j_gene: TRBJ1-2; CDR3aa: CASSQGTEGLYGYTF; CDR3nt: TGCGCCAGCAGCCAAGGAACTGAAGGTCTCTATGGCTACACCTTC
d_gene: TRBD2; abundance: -; v_gene: TRBV9; j_gene: TRBJ2-3; CDR3aa: CASSPRLAGDQDTQYF; CDR3nt: TGTGCCAGCAGCCCCCGACTAGCGGGAGATCAAGATACGCAGTATTTT
d_gene: -; abundance: -; v_gene: TRBV6-1; j_gene: TRBJ2-6; CDR3aa: CASSPPDYSGANVLTF; CDR3nt: TGTGCCAGCAGTCCCCCCGACTACTCTGGGGCCAACGTCCTGACTTTC
d_gene: TRBD2; abundance: many; v_gene: TRBV20-1; j_gene: TRBJ2-1; CDR3aa: CSASGLAAYNEQFF; CDR3nt: TGCAGTGCCTCTGGACTAGCGGCCTACAATGAGCAGTTCTTC
d_gene: -; abundance: many; v_gene: TRBV24-1; j_gene: TRBJ2-1; CDR3aa: CATSDFLINEQFF; CDR3nt: TGTGCCACCAGTGATTTTTTGATAAATGAGCAGTTCTTC
d_gene: -; abundance: many; v_gene: TRBV9; j_gene: TRBJ2-2; CDR3aa: CASRRTWNTGELFF; CDR3nt: TGTGCCAGCCGGAGGACATGGAACACCGGGGAGCTGTTTTTT
d_gene: -; abundance: -; v_gene: TRBV29-1; j_gene: TRBJ1-4; CDR3aa: CSVGGRGGEKLFF; CDR3nt: TGCAGCGTTGGGGGGCGCGGGGGTGAAAAACTGTTTTTT
d_gene: TRBD2; abundance: many; v_gene: TRBV7-8; j_gene: TRBJ2-7; CDR3aa: CASSLRLAFIHEQYF; CDR3nt: TGTGCCAGCAGTCTCAGACTAGCGTTCATCCACGAGCAGTACTTC
d_gene: -; abundance: many; v_gene: TRBV5-1; j_gene: TRBJ1-2; CDR3aa: CASSPNAGQGHYGYTF; CDR3nt: TGCGCCAGCAGCCCAAACGCAGGCCAGGGACACTATGGCTACACCTTC
d_gene: -; abundance: many; v_gene: TRBV12-3/TRBV12-4; j_gene: TRBJ2-1; CDR3aa: CASSPGGPFWQFF; CDR3nt: TGTGCCAGCTCCCCGGGGGGCCCTTTTTGGCAGTTCTTC
d_gene: TRBD2; abundance: -; v_gene: TRBV10-1; j_gene: TRBJ2-7; CDR3aa: CASSDSIAGDRDEQYF; CDR3nt: TGCGCCAGCAGTGACTCGATAGCGGGAGATAGGGACGAGCAGTACTTC
d_gene: TRBD1; abundance: -; v_gene: TRBV11-1; j_gene: TRBJ2-6; CDR3aa: CASRDGTVDYSGANVLTF; CDR3nt: TGTGCCAGCAGGGATGGGACAGTTGACTACTCTGGGGCCAACGTCCTGACTTTC
d_gene: -; abundance: few; v_gene: TRBV12-3/TRBV12-4; j_gene: TRBJ2-5; CDR3aa: CASSRLKQQETQYF; CDR3nt: TGTGCCAGCAGTAGACTCAAACAACAAGAGACCCAGTACTTC
d_gene: TRBD2; abundance: many; v_gene: TRBV20-1; j_gene: TRBJ2-1; CDR3aa: CSARDLPGLAGEESSYNEQFF; CDR3nt: TGCAGTGCTAGAGATCTCCCGGGACTAGCGGGGGAGGAGAGCTCCTACAATGAGCAGTTCTTC
d_gene: -; abundance: -; v_gene: TRBV20-1; j_gene: TRBJ2-1; CDR3aa: CSATPAAPTANEQFF; CDR3nt: TGCAGTGCTACCCCGGCGGCCCCGACAGCCAATGAGCAGTTCTTC
d_gene: -; abundance: many; v_gene: TRBV29-1; j_gene: TRBJ2-1; CDR3aa: CSVQGSSYNEQFF; CDR3nt: TGCAGCGTTCAGGGGAGCTCCTACAATGAGCAGTTCTTC
d_gene: -; abundance: -; v_gene: TRBV19; j_gene: TRBJ2-1; CDR3aa: CASSIVRDSISYNEQFF; CDR3nt: TGTGCCAGTAGTATAGTTAGGGACTCGATCTCCTACAATGAGCAGTTCTTC
d_gene: -; abundance: -; v_gene: TRBV7-8; j_gene: TRBJ1-1; CDR3aa: CASSLAVQGMNTEAFF; CDR3nt: TGTGCCAGCAGCTTAGCAGTACAGGGAATGAACACTGAAGCTTTCTTT
d_gene: -; abundance: many; v_gene: TRBV20-1; j_gene: TRBJ2-2; CDR3aa: CSANQGTGELFF; CDR3nt: TGCAGTGCTAACCAGGGGACCGGGGAGCTGTTTTTT
d_gene: TRBD2; abundance: few; v_gene: TRBV7-2; j_gene: TRBJ2-1; CDR3aa: CASSLTPLSGGYNEQFF; CDR3nt: TGTGCCAGCAGCTTAACGCCCCTCTCGGGAGGGTACAATGAGCAGTTCTTC
d_gene: TRBD2; abundance: few; v_gene: TRBV12-3/TRBV12-4; j_gene: TRBJ2-3; CDR3aa: CASSPKSGGSTDTQYF; CDR3nt: TGTGCCAGCAGTCCAAAAAGCGGGGGTAGCACAGATACGCAGTATTTT
d_gene: -; abundance: many; v_gene: TRBV20-1; j_gene: TRBJ2-7; CDR3aa: CSASDPDSYEQYF; CDR3nt: TGCAGTGCTAGCGATCCCGACAGTTACGAGCAGTACTTC
d_gene: -; abundance: few; v_gene: TRBV3-1; j_gene: TRBJ2-1; CDR3aa: CASSHGTFGTYNEQFF; CDR3nt: TGTGCCAGCAGCCATGGGACCTTTGGAACCTACAATGAGCAGTTCTTC
d_gene: TRBD1; abundance: -; v_gene: TRBV7-9; j_gene: TRBJ2-1; CDR3aa: CASSSTGGNEQFF; CDR3nt: TGTGCCAGCAGCTCGACAGGGGGAAATGAGCAGTTCTTC
d_gene: TRBD1; abundance: many; v_gene: TRBV10-3; j_gene: TRBJ1-5; CDR3aa: CAISESADRAGQPQHF; CDR3nt: TGTGCCATCAGTGAGTCAGCGGACAGGGCGGGTCAGCCCCAGCATTTT
d_gene: TRBD2; abundance: -; v_gene: TRBV7-3; j_gene: TRBJ2-1; CDR3aa: CASSLGASGGFYNEQFF; CDR3nt: TGTGCCAGCAGCTTAGGGGCTAGCGGGGGATTCTACAATGAGCAGTTCTTC
d_gene: -; abundance: few; v_gene: TRBV20-1; j_gene: TRBJ2-3; CDR3aa: CSARTFGGAATDTQYF; CDR3nt: TGCAGTGCTAGGACCTTTGGGGGGGCCGCCACAGATACGCAGTATTTT
d_gene: -; abundance: few; v_gene: TRBV27; j_gene: TRBJ2-1; CDR3aa: CASSLSRVAEQFF; CDR3nt: TGTGCCAGCAGTTTATCGAGGGTGGCTGAGCAGTTCTTC
d_gene: TRBD1; abundance: many; v_gene: TRBV12-3/TRBV12-4; j_gene: TRBJ2-3; CDR3aa: CASTHGWDRGTDTQYF; CDR3nt: TGTGCCAGCACCCACGGTTGGGACAGGGGGACAGATACGCAGTATTTT
d_gene: -; abundance: few; v_gene: TRBV6-6; j_gene: TRBJ2-5; CDR3aa: CASSFVTETQYF; CDR3nt: TGTGCCAGCAGTTTCGTAACGGAGACCCAGTACTTC
d_gene: -; abundance: -; v_gene: TRBV24-1; j_gene: TRBJ1-5; CDR3aa: CATSPGDQPQHF; CDR3nt: TGTGCCACCAGTCCGGGGGACCAGCCCCAGCATTTT
d_gene: -; abundance: -; v_gene: TRBV24-1; j_gene: TRBJ2-3; CDR3aa: CATSDLLGPTDTQYF; CDR3nt: TGTGCCACCAGTGATTTGCTGGGACCCACAGATACGCAGTATTTT
d_gene: -; abundance: -; v_gene: TRBV10-3; j_gene: TRBJ2-7; CDR3aa: CAISVAGGYEQYF; CDR3nt: TGTGCCATCAGTGTAGCAGGCGGCTACGAGCAGTACTTC
d_gene: TRBD2; abundance: few; v_gene: TRBV29-1; j_gene: TRBJ2-1; CDR3aa: CSVEWGGNEQFF; CDR3nt: TGCAGCGTTGAATGGGGGGGCAATGAGCAGTTCTTC
d_gene: -; abundance: few; v_gene: TRBV12-3/TRBV12-4; j_gene: TRBJ2-7; CDR3aa: CASRFSGGFDEQYF; CDR3nt: TGTGCCAGCAGATTCTCCGGGGGTTTTGACGAGCAGTACTTC
d_gene: -; abundance: few; v_gene: TRBV24-1; j_gene: TRBJ1-5; CDR3aa: CATSDSAGWTQPQHF; CDR3nt: TGTGCCACCAGTGATTCGGCGGGGTGGACTCAGCCCCAGCATTTT
d_gene: TRBD2; abundance: -; v_gene: TRBV6-5; j_gene: TRBJ2-1; CDR3aa: CASNLAGVYNEQFF; CDR3nt: TGTGCCAGCAATTTAGCGGGAGTATACAATGAGCAGTTCTTC
d_gene: TRBD2; abundance: -; v_gene: TRBV2; j_gene: TRBJ2-1; CDR3aa: CASSDNLAGTNEQFF; CDR3nt: TGTGCCAGCAGTGATAATCTAGCGGGGACCAATGAGCAGTTCTTC
d_gene: -; abundance: -; v_gene: TRBV6-1; j_gene: TRBJ2-1; CDR3aa: CASISGSLYYNEQFF; CDR3nt: TGTGCCAGCATCTCAGGGTCCCTCTACTACAATGAGCAGTTCTTC
d_gene: TRBD2; abundance: few; v_gene: TRBV27; j_gene: TRBJ2-1; CDR3aa: CASSLPGREHNEQFF; CDR3nt: TGTGCCAGCAGTTTACCCGGGCGGGAGCACAATGAGCAGTTCTTC
d_gene: -; abundance: -; v_gene: TRBV4-1; j_gene: TRBJ2-1; CDR3aa: CASSQRIRPSDYNEQFF; CDR3nt: TGCGCCAGCAGCCAACGCATACGACCTAGCGACTACAATGAGCAGTTCTTC
d_gene: -; abundance: many; v_gene: TRBV6-1; j_gene: TRBJ2-4; CDR3aa: CASRSGVVKNIQYF; CDR3nt: TGTGCCAGCAGATCAGGGGTGGTAAAAAACATTCAGTACTTC
d_gene: -; abundance: few; v_gene: TRBV24-1; j_gene: TRBJ2-2; CDR3aa: CATSDAGTMNTGELFF; CDR3nt: TGTGCCACCAGTGACGCCGGGACAATGAACACCGGGGAGCTGTTTTTT
d_gene: -; abundance: -; v_gene: TRBV9; j_gene: TRBJ2-2; CDR3aa: CASSVRRGTGELFF; CDR3nt: TGTGCCAGCAGCGTGAGGCGAGGCACCGGGGAGCTGTTTTTT
d_gene: TRBD2; abundance: -; v_gene: TRBV5-6; j_gene: TRBJ2-2; CDR3aa: CASSTSGSVFPGELFF; CDR3nt: TGTGCCAGCAGCACTAGCGGGAGCGTTTTTCCCGGGGAGCTGTTTTTT
d_gene: -; abundance: many; v_gene: TRBV24-1; j_gene: TRBJ2-5; CDR3aa: CATAHGETQYF; CDR3nt: TGTGCCACCGCCCACGGGGAGACCCAGTACTTC
d_gene: -; abundance: few; v_gene: TRBV29-1; j_gene: TRBJ2-2; CDR3aa: CSVATLLRGELFF; CDR3nt: TGCAGCGTTGCCACTCTTCTGAGGGGGGAGCTGTTTTTT
d_gene: -; abundance: many; v_gene: TRBV20-1; j_gene: TRBJ2-3; CDR3aa: CSARVPASRSSTDTQYF; CDR3nt: TGCAGTGCTAGAGTACCAGCAAGTCGATCTAGCACAGATACGCAGTATTTT
d_gene: -; abundance: -; v_gene: TRBV12-3/TRBV12-4; j_gene: TRBJ2-1; CDR3aa: CAFCPPWGRKPTENEQFF; CDR3nt: TGTGCCTTCTGTCCCCCTTGGGGCAGGAAACCAACCGAAAATGAGCAGTTCTTC